What follows are 26 T cell receptor beta chains derived from one specimen sequenced in a study of T cells in Graves' hyperthyroidism and ophthalmopathy. Amplification of TCR beta CDR3 regions was performed using RNA transcripts as template. The HTBI set primed first-round TCR CDR3 RT-PCR. TCRdb reanalysed the multiplex PCR reads using MiXCR and keeps one entry per CDR3 protein. The sample lists 370,000 or so distinct CDR3 sequences, less than 20% occurring once. Sequenced input: blood. The receptors were sampled from a woman aged 18 to 35 with Graves' hyperthyroidism that later progressed to Graves' ophthalmopathy.

J is TRBJ2-3 and V is TRBV5-1; tentative D call: TRBD1 (6 bases). CDR1 and CDR2 from the germline V gene are SGHRS and YFSETQ. CDR3 length: 17 amino acids. V was cut by 4 bases and J by 0 bases, with 18 bases left in between. The CDR3 region is CASSPLGGGSSTDTQYF. DNA of the CDR3: TGCGCCAGCAGCCCCTTAGGTGGGGGCAGTAGCACAGATACGCAGTATTTT.

This clonotype was observed many times. V and J are TRBV30 and TRBJ1-2; D may be TRBD1 (5 bases). The CDR3 covers 13 residues. Trimming stripped 4 bases from V and 5 bases from J, with 14 bases between. Germline V gene sequence: CDR1 GTSNPN, CDR2 SVGIG (reference sequence). The CDR3 nucleotides read TGTGCCTGGAACGCAGGGTCTGGGTATGGCTACACCTTC. Its translation: CAWNAGSGYGYTF.

There are many counts of this clonotype. The chain combines TRBV20-1 with TRBJ1-1; D unresolved. The CDR3 is 14 residues long. Trimming took off 0 bases at V and 0 bases at J, with 8 bases between the two ends. Germline V gives CDR1 DFQATT, CDR2 SNEGSKA (reference sequence). CDR3 amino acids: CSARDPSMNTEAFF. The CDR3 nucleotides are TGCAGTGCTAGAGACCCCTCAATGAACACTGAAGCTTTCTTT.

This clonotype has a count of ten or more. This chain uses TRBV20-1 with TRBJ1-1, with TRBD1 matching over 8 bases. CDR1 and CDR2 (germline): DFQATT, SNEGSKA (reference sequence). Trimming took 6 bases from V and 4 from J; bases not matched to a gene: 7. CDR3 length: 13 amino acids. This CDR3 is CSAQDRVGTEAFF. DNA of the CDR3: TGCAGTGCCCAGGACAGGGTGGGCACTGAAGCTTTCTTT.

The DNA of the CDR3 is TGTGCCAGCAGCGCTAGCGGGAGAGGCACCGGGGAGCTGTTTTTT. This sequence encodes CASSASGRGTGELFF. The V and J genes are TRBV3-1 and TRBJ2-2, with TRBD2 matching 10 bases. CDR1 and CDR2 (germline): LGHDT, YNNKEL (reference sequence). V shed 5 bases, J shed 4 bases, and the junction held 4 bases outside the gene matches. The CDR3 has 15 amino acids.

This clonotype was seen a few times. The rearrangement joins TRBV3-1 to TRBJ2-2, with D unclear. Germline loops: CDR1 LGHDT, CDR2 YNNKEL (reference sequence). This CDR3 spans 11 amino acids. Between the trimmed V and J ends, which lost 4 bases and 7 bases, there was a span of 4 bases. CDR3 loop: CASSRDGELFF. CDR3 sequence (DNA): TGTGCCAGCAGCCGAGACGGGGAGCTGTTTTTT.

V gene TRBV19 combines with J gene TRBJ1-5; D is unclear. Trimming removed 5 bases from V and 0 bases from J, with 11 bases in between. Germline V gene lookup returns CDR1 LNHDA and CDR2 SQIVND (reference sequence). The length of the CDR3 is 15 residues. This CDR3 is CASSPGSYSNQPQHF. The CDR3 nucleotides read TGTGCCAGTAGTCCGGGGTCTTATAGCAATCAGCCCCAGCATTTT.

The chain couples TRBV29-1 to TRBJ1-1, with D unresolved. CDR1 is SQVTM, CDR2 ANQGSEA, per germline. The CDR3 contains 11 residues. With 3 bases removed from V and 6 bases from J, the gap between germline ends came to 8 bases. The CDR3 is CSVDRSAEAFF. CDR3 bases: TGCAGCGTTGACAGGTCCGCTGAAGCTTTCTTT.

Note on this clonotype: A much larger clone is a single base away; this may be a read error. J is TRBJ2-1 and V is TRBV7-9; 9 bases fit TRBD2. CDR1 and CDR2 (germline): SEHNR, FQNEAQ (reference sequence). Trimming removed 1 base from V and 10 bases from J; junction bases left unmatched: 5. This CDR3 contains 14 residues. CDR3 amino acids: CASSLVTSGYEQFF. The CDR3 bases are TGTGCCAGCAGCTTAGTGACTAGCGGCTACGAGCAGTTCTTC.

In its sample, this clonotype was seen many times. The V gene is TRBV3-1, the J gene TRBJ1-5, with TRBD1 as a possible D gene (5 bases). CDR3 size: 14 residues. Per germline, CDR1 LGHDT and CDR2 YNNKEL (reference sequence). The V gene lost 0 bases and the J gene lost 6 bases, with 9 bases spanning the gap. CDR3 in amino acids: CASSQDRAGQPQHF. The CDR3 DNA reads TGTGCCAGCAGCCAAGACAGGGCGGGTCAGCCCCAGCATTTT.

This clonotype was picked up a small number of times. At one boundary the junction diverges from the germline segment, which might be a read error. This sequence joins TRBV7-3 and TRBJ2-1, with 9 nucleotides matching TRBD2. The CDR3 spans 16 residues. Germline assignment: CDR1 SGHTA and CDR2 FQGTGA. Here the CDR3 reads CASSFLPGTSYDEQFF. As DNA, the CDR3 is TGTGCCAGCAGCTTCCTACCAGGGACTAGCTACGATGAGCAGTTCTTC.

This clonotype was seen more than once but under ten times. The chain has TRBV5-1 and TRBJ2-5; D is ambiguous. Trimming cost V 4 bases and J 2 bases, with 18 bases left between them. In germline, CDR1 is SGHRS, CDR2 YFSETQ. CDR3 length: 16 amino acids. The CDR3 is CASSLWTQQFQETQYF. The CDR3 nucleotides read TGCGCCAGCAGCCTTTGGACCCAGCAGTTTCAAGAGACCCAGTACTTC. Using reference TRBV5-1 and TRBJ2-5 for the parts outside the CDR3, the full variable domain is KAGVTQTPRYLIKTRGQQVTLSCSPISGHRSVSWYQQTPGQGLQFLFEYFSETQRNKGNFPGRFSGRQFSNSRSEMNVSTLELGDSALYLCASSLWTQQFQETQYFGPGTRLLVL.

Ten or more counts support this clonotype. The chain is built from TRBV28 and TRBJ2-3, with D uncertain. This CDR3 has 17 amino acids. Germline CDR1 and CDR2: MDHEN and SYDVKM. V gave up 5 bases and J gave up 1 base, with 19 bases separating them. The CDR3 region has the DNA TGTGCCAGCAGTGATGACCGCCTTGGACGGGGCACAGATACGCAGTATTTT. Encoded protein: CASSDDRLGRGTDTQYF.

This clonotype has a handful of counts. The chain employs TRBV28 and TRBJ1-1, with 7 positions matching TRBD1. CDR3 size: 14 residues. After removal of 5 bases from V and 1 base from J, the junction contained 4 bases not matched to a gene. In germline, CDR1 is MDHEN, CDR2 SYDVKM. CDR3 nucleotides: TGTGCCAGCAGTGCTGACAGGGCGAACACTGAAGCTTTCTTT. Translated, it gives CASSADRANTEAFF. The full variable domain, its missing parts supplied by reference TRBV28 and TRBJ1-1, is DVKVTQSSRYLVKRTGEKVFLECVQDMDHENMFWYRQDPGLGLRLIYFSYDVKMKEKGDIPEGYSVSREKKERFSLILESASTNQTSMYLCASSADRANTEAFFGQGTRLTVV.

In its sample, this clonotype was seen many times. The gene calls are TRBV18 and TRBJ2-2; D gene uncertain. The CDR3 spans 15 residues. Germline assignment: CDR1 KGHSH and CDR2 LQKENI. Trimming stripped 0 bases from V and 3 bases from J, with 8 bases between. The CDR3 reads CASSPPWDDTGELFF. DNA of the CDR3: TGTGCCAGCTCACCACCGTGGGATGACACCGGGGAGCTGTTTTTT.

This clonotype was seen ten or more times. CDR3 region: CASREGLADYYEQYF. The CDR3 coding sequence is TGTGCCAGCAGAGAGGGACTAGCGGATTACTACGAGCAGTACTTC. The chain links TRBV6-1 to TRBJ2-7; 11 nucleotides agree with TRBD2. V trimming: 6 bases; J trimming: 3 bases; junction bases outside the gene matches: 7. This CDR3 has 15 amino acids. Germline V gives CDR1 MNHNS, CDR2 SASEGT.

This clonotype was found many times. The chain recombines TRBV20-1 with TRBJ2-5, with D possibly matching TRBD1 (6 bases). The CDR3 sequence is 13 residues long. Trimming pared 3 bases from V and 1 base from J, leaving 9 bases between. CDR1 and CDR2 (germline): DFQATT, SNEGSKA (reference sequence). The CDR3 spells CSASRGIQETQYF. Written as DNA, the CDR3 is TGCAGTGCTAGTAGGGGGATCCAAGAGACCCAGTACTTC.

V is TRBV29-1 and J is TRBJ2-7; 10 positions agree with TRBD2. Trimming at V came to 0 bases and at J to 2 bases, leaving 4 bases not matched to a gene. The length of the CDR3 is 15 residues. Per germline, CDR1 SQVTM and CDR2 ANQGSEA. The CDR3 nucleotides are TGCAGCGTTGAAGATGGGCTAGCGGGAGCCTACGAGCAGTACTTC. Translation: CSVEDGLAGAYEQYF.

The chain employs TRBV25-1 and TRBJ2-5; D possibly corresponds to TRBD2 (6 bases). This CDR3 has 17 residues. V was pared by 1 base and J by 0 bases, with 15 bases between. CDR1 and CDR2 from the germline V gene are MGHDK and SYGVNS. CDR3 sequence reads: CASSEFRGVADQETQYF. The CDR3 DNA reads as TGTGCCAGCAGTGAATTCCGCGGGGTAGCGGACCAAGAGACCCAGTACTTC. The entire variable domain, with the rest obtained from reference TRBV25-1 and TRBJ2-5, is as follows: EADIYQTPRYLVIGTGKKITLECSQTMGHDKMYWYQQDPGMELHLIHYSYGVNSTEKGDLSSESTVSRIRTEHFPLTLESARPSHTSQYLCASSEFRGVADQETQYFGPGTRLLVL.

This clonotype was observed at least ten times. The CDR3 region has the DNA TGTGCCAGCAGCCAAGATCTAACAGATACGCAGTATTTT. It encodes CASSQDLTDTQYF. The chain combines TRBV3-1 with TRBJ2-3; D gene ambiguous. Germline V gene sequence: CDR1 LGHDT, CDR2 YNNKEL (reference sequence). The CDR3 covers 13 residues. Deletions cut 0 bases from V and 3 bases from J, with 4 bases between.

Turning to this clonotype: In this CDR3 the conserved last residue, phenylalanine or tryptophan, is missing, so a read error is likely. This chain joins TRBV5-6 and TRBJ1-1; 8 bases align to TRBD1. This CDR3 has 18 amino acids. Germline loops: CDR1 SGHDT, CDR2 YYEEEE. Trimming cost V 0 bases and J 1 base; bases outside gene matches: 11. The CDR3 region is CASSLANVRGQSNTEAFL. In DNA form, the CDR3 reads TGTGCCAGCAGCTTGGCCAATGTCAGGGGGCAGTCGAACACTGAAGCTTTCCTT.

This clonotype was picked up many times. The V gene is TRBV5-1, the J gene TRBJ1-1; D is ambiguous. This CDR3 is 12 amino acids long. Looked up from germline, CDR1 is SGHRS and CDR2 is YFSETQ. V shed 1 base and J shed 3 bases, with 4 bases lying between them. CDR3 protein: CASSLKDTEAFF. The CDR3 DNA sequence: TGCGCCAGCAGCTTGAAGGACACTGAAGCTTTCTTT.

This clonotype was seen repeatedly, ten times or more. The chain couples TRBV30 to TRBJ2-1, with 7 positions matching TRBD2. CDR3 length: 14 residues. CDR1 is GTSNPN, CDR2 SVGIG, per germline (reference sequence). With V trimmed by 0 bases and J by 7 bases, 6 bases remained unmatched. The CDR3 nucleotides read TGTGCCTGGAGTGTCCTAGCGGTGGTGAATGAGCAGTTCTTC. Encoded protein: CAWSVLAVVNEQFF.

This clonotype has a count of ten or more. The gene calls are TRBV5-8 and TRBJ1-2, with D possibly TRBD1 on 5 matching bases. CDR1 and CDR2 (germline): SGHTS, YDEGEE. This CDR3 region has 9 residues. Trimming removed 7 bases from V and 8 bases from J, with 6 bases in between. CDR3 sequence (DNA): TGTGCCAGCCGGGGGGGCTACACCTTC. Translated: CASRGGYTF.

The chain combines TRBV20-1 with TRBJ2-3, with 8 bases that match TRBD2. This CDR3 contains 14 residues. From germline, CDR1 is DFQATT and CDR2 SNEGSKA (reference sequence). Losses at the gene ends were 5 bases for V and 2 bases for J; bases not matched to a gene: 6. CDR3 region: CSAVGGRSTDTQYF. DNA for the CDR3: TGCAGTGCTGTTGGCGGGAGGTCCACAGATACGCAGTATTTT.

Ten or more counts support this clonotype. The chain joins TRBV3-1 to TRBJ2-7; either TRBD1 or TRBD2 may supply D (5 bases each). The CDR3 is 14 residues long. Trimming took 2 bases from V and 2 from J, leaving 10 bases between them. Germline V gives CDR1 LGHDT, CDR2 YNNKEL (reference sequence). The CDR3 spells CASSQRDGTYEQYF. The DNA of the CDR3 is TGTGCCAGCAGCCAACGGGACGGTACCTACGAGCAGTACTTC.